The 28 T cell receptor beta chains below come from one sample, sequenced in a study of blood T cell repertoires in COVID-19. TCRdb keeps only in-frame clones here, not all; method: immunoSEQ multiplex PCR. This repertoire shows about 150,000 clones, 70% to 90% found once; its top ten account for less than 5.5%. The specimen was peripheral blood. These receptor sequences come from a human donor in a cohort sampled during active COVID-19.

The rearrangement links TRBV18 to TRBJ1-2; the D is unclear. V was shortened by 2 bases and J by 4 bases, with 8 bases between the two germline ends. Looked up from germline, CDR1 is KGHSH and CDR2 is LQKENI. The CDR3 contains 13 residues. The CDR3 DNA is TGTGCCAGCTCACCAGGGCTGGGCTATGGCTACACCTTC. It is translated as CASSPGLGYGYTF.

The CDR3 loop is CASSVRTGMNTEAFF. CDR3 nucleotides: TGTGCCAGTAGTGTTCGGACAGGGATGAACACTGAAGCTTTCTTT. The genes are TRBV19 and TRBJ1-1; 8 nucleotides match TRBD1. Germline V CDR1 and CDR2: LNHDA, SQIVND (reference sequence). This CDR3 spans 15 amino acids. V was clipped by 5 bases and J by 0 bases; unmatched bases: 5.

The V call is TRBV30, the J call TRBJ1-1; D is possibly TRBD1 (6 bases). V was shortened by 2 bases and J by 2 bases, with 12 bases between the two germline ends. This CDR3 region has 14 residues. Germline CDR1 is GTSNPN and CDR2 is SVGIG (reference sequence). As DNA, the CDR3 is TGTGCCTGGAGTACTACAGGGTATAACACTGAAGCTTTCTTT. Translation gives CAWSTTGYNTEAFF.

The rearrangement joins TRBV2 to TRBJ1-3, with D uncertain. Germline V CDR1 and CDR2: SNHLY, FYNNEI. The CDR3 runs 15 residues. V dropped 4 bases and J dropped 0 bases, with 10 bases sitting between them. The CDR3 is CASSVDFSSGNTIYF. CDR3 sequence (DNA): TGTGCCAGCAGTGTAGATTTTAGCTCTGGAAACACCATATATTTT.

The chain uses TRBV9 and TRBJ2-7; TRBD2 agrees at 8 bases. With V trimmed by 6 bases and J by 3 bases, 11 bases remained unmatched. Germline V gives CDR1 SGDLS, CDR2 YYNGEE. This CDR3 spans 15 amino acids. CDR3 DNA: TGTGCCAGCAACGGGGGCGCGGGGGGAGACTACGAGCAGTACTTC. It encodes CASNGGAGGDYEQYF.

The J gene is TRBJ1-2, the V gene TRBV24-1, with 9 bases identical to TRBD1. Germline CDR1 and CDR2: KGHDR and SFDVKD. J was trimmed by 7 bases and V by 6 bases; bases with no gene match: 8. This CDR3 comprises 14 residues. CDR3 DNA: TGTGCCACCAGTCCGAAGACAGGGGGATTTGGCTACACCTTC. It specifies CATSPKTGGFGYTF.

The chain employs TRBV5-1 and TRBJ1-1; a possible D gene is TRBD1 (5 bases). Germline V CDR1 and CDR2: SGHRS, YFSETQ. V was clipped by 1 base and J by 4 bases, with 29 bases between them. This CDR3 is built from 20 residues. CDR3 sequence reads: CASSLRDARWERRGGTEAFF. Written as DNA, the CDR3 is TGCGCCAGCAGCTTGAGGGACGCCCGGTGGGAAAGGAGGGGAGGCACTGAAGCTTTCTTT.

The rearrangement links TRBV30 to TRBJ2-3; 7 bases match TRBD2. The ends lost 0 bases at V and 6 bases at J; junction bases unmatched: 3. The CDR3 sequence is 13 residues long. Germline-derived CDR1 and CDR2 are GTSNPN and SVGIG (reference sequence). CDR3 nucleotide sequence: TGTGCCTGGAGTGTGGGAGGGTCCGATACGCAGTATTTT. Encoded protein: CAWSVGGSDTQYF.

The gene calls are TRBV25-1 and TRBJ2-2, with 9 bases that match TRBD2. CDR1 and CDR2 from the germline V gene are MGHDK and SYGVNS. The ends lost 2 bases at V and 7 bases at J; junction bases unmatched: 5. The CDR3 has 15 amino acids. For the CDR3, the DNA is TGTGCCAGCAGTGAAGGTAGCGGGAGTCGCGGGGAGCTGTTTTTT. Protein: CASSEGSGSRGELFF.

CDR3 in amino acids: CACNRGRLYEQYF. The CDR3 DNA reads TGTGCCTGCAACAGGGGACGCCTCTACGAGCAGTACTTC. The chain carries TRBV30 and TRBJ2-7, with 7 bases lining up with TRBD1. Germline CDR1 reads GTSNPN; CDR2 reads SVGIG (reference sequence). The junction had 8 bases not matched to a gene; V was cut back by 6 bases and J by 3 bases. CDR3 length equals 13 residues.

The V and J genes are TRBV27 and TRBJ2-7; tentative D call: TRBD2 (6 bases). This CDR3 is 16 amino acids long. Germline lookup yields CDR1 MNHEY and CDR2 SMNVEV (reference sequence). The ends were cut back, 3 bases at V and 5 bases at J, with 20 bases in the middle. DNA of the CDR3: TGTGCCAGCAGTTTGTTGGGGACCCGTCGCGGGGACGAGCAGTACTTC. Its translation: CASSLLGTRRGDEQYF.

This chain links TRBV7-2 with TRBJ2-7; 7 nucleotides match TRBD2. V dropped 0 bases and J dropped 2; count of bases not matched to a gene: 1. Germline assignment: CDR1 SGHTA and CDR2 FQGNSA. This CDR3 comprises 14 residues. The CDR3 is CASSLAGGTYEQYF. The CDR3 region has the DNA TGTGCCAGCAGCTTAGCGGGGGGGACCTACGAGCAGTACTTC.

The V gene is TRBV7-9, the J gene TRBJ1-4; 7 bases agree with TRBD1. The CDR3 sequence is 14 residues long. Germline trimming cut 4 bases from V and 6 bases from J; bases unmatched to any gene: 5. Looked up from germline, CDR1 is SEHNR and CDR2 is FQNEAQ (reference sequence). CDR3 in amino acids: CASSSRGPDEKLFF. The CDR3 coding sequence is TGTGCCAGCAGCTCGAGGGGGCCTGATGAAAAACTGTTTTTT.

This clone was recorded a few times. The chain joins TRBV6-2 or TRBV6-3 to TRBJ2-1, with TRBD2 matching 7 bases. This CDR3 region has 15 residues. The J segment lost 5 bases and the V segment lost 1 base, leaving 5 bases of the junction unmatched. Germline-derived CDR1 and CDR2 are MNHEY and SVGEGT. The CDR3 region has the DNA TGTGCCAGCAGTTACTTTGCGGGAGCCAACAATGAGCAGTTCTTC. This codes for CASSYFAGANNEQFF.

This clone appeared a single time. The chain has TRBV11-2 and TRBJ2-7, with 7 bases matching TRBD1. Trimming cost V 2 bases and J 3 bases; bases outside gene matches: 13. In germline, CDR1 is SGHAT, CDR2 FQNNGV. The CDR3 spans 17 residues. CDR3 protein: CASSLRPEGAKVYEQYF. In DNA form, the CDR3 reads TGTGCCAGCAGCTTACGGCCCGAGGGGGCGAAAGTCTACGAGCAGTACTTC.

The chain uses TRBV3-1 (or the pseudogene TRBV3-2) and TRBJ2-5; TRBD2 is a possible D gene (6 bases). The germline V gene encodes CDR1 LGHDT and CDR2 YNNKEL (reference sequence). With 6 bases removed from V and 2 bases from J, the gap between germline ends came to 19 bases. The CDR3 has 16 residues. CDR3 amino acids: CASSSPFGGGQETQYF. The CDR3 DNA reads TGTGCCAGCAGTTCTCCATTCGGTGGGGGGCAAGAGACCCAGTACTTC.

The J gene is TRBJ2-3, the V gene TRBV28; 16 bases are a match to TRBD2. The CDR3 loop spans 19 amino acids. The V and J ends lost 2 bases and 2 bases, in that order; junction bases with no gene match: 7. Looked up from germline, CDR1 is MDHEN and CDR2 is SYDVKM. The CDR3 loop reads CASSLGGTSGGVNTDTQYF. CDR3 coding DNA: TGTGCCAGCAGTTTAGGCGGGACTAGCGGGGGGGTGAACACAGATACGCAGTATTTT.

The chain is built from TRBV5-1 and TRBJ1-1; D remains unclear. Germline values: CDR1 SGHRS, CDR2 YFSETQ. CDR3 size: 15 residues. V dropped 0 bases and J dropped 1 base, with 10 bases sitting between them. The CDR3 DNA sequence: TGCGCCAGCAGCTTGGTGGGCGGGAAGAACACTGAAGCTTTCTTT. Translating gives CASSLVGGKNTEAFF.

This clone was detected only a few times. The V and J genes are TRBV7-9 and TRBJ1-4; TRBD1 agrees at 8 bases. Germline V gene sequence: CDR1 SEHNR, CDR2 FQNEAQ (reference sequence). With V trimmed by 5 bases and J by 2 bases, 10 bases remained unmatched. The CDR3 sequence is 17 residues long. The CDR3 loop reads CASSTNDRGLTNEKLFF. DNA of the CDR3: TGTGCCAGCAGCACAAATGACAGGGGACTTACTAATGAAAAACTGTTTTTT.

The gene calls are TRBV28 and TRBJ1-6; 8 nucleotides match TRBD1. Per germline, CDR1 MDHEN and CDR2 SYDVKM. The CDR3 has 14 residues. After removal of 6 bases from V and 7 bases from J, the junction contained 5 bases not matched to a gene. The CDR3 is CASSPTGVNSPLHF. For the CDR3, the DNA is TGTGCCAGCAGCCCGACAGGGGTCAATTCACCCCTCCACTTT.

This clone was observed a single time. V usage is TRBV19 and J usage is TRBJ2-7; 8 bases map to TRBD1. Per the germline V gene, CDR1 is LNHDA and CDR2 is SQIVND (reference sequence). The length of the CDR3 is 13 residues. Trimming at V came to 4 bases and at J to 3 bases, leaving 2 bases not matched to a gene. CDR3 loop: CASSKDRDYEQYF. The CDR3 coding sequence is TGTGCCAGTAGTAAGGACAGGGACTACGAGCAGTACTTC.

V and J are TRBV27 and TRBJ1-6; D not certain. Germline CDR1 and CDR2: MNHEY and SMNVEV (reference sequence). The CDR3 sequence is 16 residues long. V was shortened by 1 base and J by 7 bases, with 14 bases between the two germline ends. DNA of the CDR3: TGTGCCAGCAGTTTATGGGGAGCTGTAGTGAATTCACCCCTCCACTTT. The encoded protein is CASSLWGAVVNSPLHF.

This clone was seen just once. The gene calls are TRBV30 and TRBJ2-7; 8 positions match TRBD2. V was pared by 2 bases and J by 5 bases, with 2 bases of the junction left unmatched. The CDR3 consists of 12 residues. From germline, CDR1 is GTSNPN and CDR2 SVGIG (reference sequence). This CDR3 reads CAWSPGGDEQYF. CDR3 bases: TGTGCCTGGAGTCCCGGGGGGGACGAGCAGTACTTC.

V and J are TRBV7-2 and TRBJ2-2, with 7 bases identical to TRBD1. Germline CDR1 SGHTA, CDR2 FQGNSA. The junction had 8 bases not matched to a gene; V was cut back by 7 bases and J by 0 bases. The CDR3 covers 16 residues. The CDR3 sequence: CASTKTGIANTGELFF. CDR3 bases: TGTGCCAGCACCAAGACAGGGATCGCGAACACCGGGGAGCTGTTTTTT.

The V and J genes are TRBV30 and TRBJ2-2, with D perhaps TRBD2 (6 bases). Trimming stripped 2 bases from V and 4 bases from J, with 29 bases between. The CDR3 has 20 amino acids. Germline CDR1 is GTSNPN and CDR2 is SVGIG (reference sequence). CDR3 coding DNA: TGTGCCTGGAGTCCCTCCCCACGGACGGGAGTGTGGCATAGCACCGGGGAGCTGTTTTTT. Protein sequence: CAWSPSPRTGVWHSTGELFF. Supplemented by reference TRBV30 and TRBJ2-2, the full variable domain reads SQTIHQWPATLVQPVGSPLSLECTVEGTSNPNLYWYRQAAGRGLQLLFYSVGIGQISSEVPQNLSASRPQDRQFILSSKKLLLSDSGFYLCAWSPSPRTGVWHSTGELFFGEGSRLTVL.

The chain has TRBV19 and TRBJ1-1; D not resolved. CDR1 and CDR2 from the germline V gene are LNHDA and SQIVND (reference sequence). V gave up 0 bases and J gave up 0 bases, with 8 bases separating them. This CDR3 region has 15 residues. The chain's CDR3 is CASSIEWAMNTEAFF. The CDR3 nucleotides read TGTGCCAGTAGTATAGAGTGGGCAATGAACACTGAAGCTTTCTTT.

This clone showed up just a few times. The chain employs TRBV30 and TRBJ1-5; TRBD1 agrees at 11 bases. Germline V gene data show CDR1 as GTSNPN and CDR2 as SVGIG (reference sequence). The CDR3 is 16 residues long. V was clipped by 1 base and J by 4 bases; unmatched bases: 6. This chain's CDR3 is CAWSGTGGSYNQPQHF. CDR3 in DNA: TGTGCCTGGAGTGGGACAGGGGGCTCATATAATCAGCCCCAGCATTTT.

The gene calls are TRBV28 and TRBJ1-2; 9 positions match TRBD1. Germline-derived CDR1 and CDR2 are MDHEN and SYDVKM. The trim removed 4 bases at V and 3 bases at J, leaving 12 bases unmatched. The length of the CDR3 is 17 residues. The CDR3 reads CASSSVPGQGRDYGYTF. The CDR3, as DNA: TGTGCCAGCAGTTCTGTCCCGGGACAGGGAAGGGACTATGGCTACACCTTC.